The present TCR beta chain was sequenced within a study of blood T cells in healthy people across ages. This clonotype was detected a few times. Through a sample-barcoded 5' primer and a J-beta primer mix, a second PCR was run for about 7 to 12 cycles. The template-switch adaptor was a 5' adaptor with 12 random nucleotides. It tagged each cDNA molecule. TCRdb re-called the 5' RACE reads through MiXCR, storing one row per CDR3 protein. The table has hundreds of thousands of distinct CDR3 sequences, under 30% seen once. A further study also used this sample, focusing on T cells of mothers and their children. From that report: The study sampled a few healthy Caucasian mothers and their six children. cDNA synthesis used all extracted RNA, 1.5 ug per 15 ul.

The sample was blood. The TCR comes from a boy younger than 18 in good health.

The CDR3 DNA is TGTGCCAGCAGTGAATCCGGTGGGGAAAAACTGTTTTTT. It is translated as CASSESGGEKLFF. This chain uses TRBV25-1 with TRBJ1-4; D unclear. The ends were cut back, 1 base at V and 8 bases at J, with 8 bases in the middle. This CDR3 comprises 13 residues. Germline V CDR1 and CDR2: MGHDK, SYGVNS.